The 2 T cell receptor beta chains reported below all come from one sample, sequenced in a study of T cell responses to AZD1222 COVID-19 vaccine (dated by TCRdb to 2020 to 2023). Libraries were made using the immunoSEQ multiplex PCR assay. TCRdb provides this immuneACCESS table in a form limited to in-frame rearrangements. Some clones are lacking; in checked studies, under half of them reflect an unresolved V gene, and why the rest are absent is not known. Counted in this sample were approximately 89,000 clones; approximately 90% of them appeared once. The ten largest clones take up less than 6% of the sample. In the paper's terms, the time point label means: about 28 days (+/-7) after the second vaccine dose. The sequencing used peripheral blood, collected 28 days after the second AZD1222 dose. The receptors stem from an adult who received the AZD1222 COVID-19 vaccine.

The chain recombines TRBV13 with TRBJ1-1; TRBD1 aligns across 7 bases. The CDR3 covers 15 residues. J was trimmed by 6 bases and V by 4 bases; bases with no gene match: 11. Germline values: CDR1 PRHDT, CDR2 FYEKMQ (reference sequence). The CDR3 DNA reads TGTGCCAGCAGCTCCCAAGGGGGCCTCGGGGCTGAAGCTTTCTTT. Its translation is CASSSQGGLGAEAFF.

CDR3 protein: CASSIKTSLTDTQYF. In DNA, the CDR3 is TGTGCCAGTAGTATAAAGACTAGCCTCACAGATACGCAGTATTTT. V and J are TRBV19 and TRBJ2-3; 7 bases are shared with TRBD2. CDR1 LNHDA and CDR2 SQIVND come from the germline V gene (reference sequence). The CDR3 runs to 15 residues. V lost 2 bases and J lost 2; bases outside the gene matches: 4.